These 25 T cell receptor beta chains originate from one sample sequenced in a study. TCRdb reanalysed the RT-PCR reads using MiXCR and keeps one entry per CDR3 protein. The sample includes about 700,000 distinct CDR3 sequences, approximately 15% of them seen just once. Sequenced material: memory CD4+ T cells from blood. The receptors derive from a female donor in good health, serving as a healthy control.

This clonotype appeared a few times. The chain has TRBV11-2 and TRBJ1-1; D perhaps matches TRBD1 (5 bases). Germline assignment: CDR1 SGHAT and CDR2 FQNNGV. Trimming pared 6 bases from V and 4 bases from J, leaving 15 bases between. The CDR3 has 14 amino acids. The CDR3 loop is CASRRDRVGTEAFF. As DNA, the CDR3 is TGTGCCAGCAGACGGGACCGAGTGGGCACTGAAGCTTTCTTT.

This clonotype was counted between two and nine times. This rearrangement joins TRBV9 to TRBJ2-2, with 8 bases identical to TRBD2. The CDR3 runs 14 residues. V lost 1 base, J lost 6 bases, and 2 bases stayed unmatched. The V gene's germline CDR1 is SGDLS and CDR2 YYNGEE. The CDR3 protein is CASSVSGGAGELFF. The CDR3 bases are TGTGCCAGCAGCGTAAGCGGGGGAGCCGGGGAGCTGTTTTTT.

This clonotype appeared a few times. The chain joins TRBV6-6 to TRBJ2-7; 7 bases are a match to TRBD1. The CDR3 runs to 12 residues. Germline trimming cut 10 bases from V and 3 bases from J; bases unmatched to any gene: 6. Per germline, CDR1 MNHNY and CDR2 SVGAGI (reference sequence). CDR3 coding DNA: TGTGCCACCAGGACAGGAGGCTACGAGCAGTACTTC. This translates into CATRTGGYEQYF.

This clonotype has only a few counts. The CDR3: CATSYKMNTEAFF. The CDR3 nucleotides read TGTGCCACCAGTTACAAAATGAACACTGAAGCTTTCTTT. The chain joins TRBV15 to TRBJ1-1; no firm D call. The V end was cut by 6 bases, the J end by 0 bases, with 8 bases between. Germline loops: CDR1 LNHNV, CDR2 YYDKDF (reference sequence). The CDR3 covers 13 residues.

The chain joins TRBV7-9 to TRBJ2-3, with 11 bases identical to TRBD1. Germline V gene data show CDR1 as SEHNR and CDR2 as FQNEAQ (reference sequence). V gave up 4 bases and J gave up 4 bases; unmatched junction bases: 4. The CDR3 is made up of 15 amino acids. The CDR3 reads CASSSGQGASDTQYF. CDR3 DNA: TGTGCCAGCAGCTCCGGACAGGGGGCATCAGATACGCAGTATTTT.

This clonotype was picked up a small number of times. The chain carries TRBV15 and TRBJ2-3, with 7 bases that match TRBD1. Trimming cost V 1 base and J 6 bases; bases outside gene matches: 10. This CDR3 comprises 16 residues. The germline V gene has CDR1 LNHNV and CDR2 YYDKDF (reference sequence). CDR3 region: CATSRGTGQPGDTQYF. CDR3 in DNA: TGTGCCACCAGCAGAGGAACGGGACAGCCGGGGGATACGCAGTATTTT.

The CDR3 DNA sequence: TGTGCCAGCAGCGTACGGACTAGCGGGGACACAGATACGCAGTATTTT. Its protein product is CASSVRTSGDTDTQYF. The V and J genes are TRBV4-2 and TRBJ2-3, with TRBD2 identical over 12 bases. Unmatched junction bases numbered 5, after V lost 5 bases and J lost 2 bases. The length of the CDR3 is 16 residues. Per germline, CDR1 LGHNA and CDR2 YNFKEQ.

The V gene is TRBV18, the J gene TRBJ2-7, with D tentatively TRBD2 (5 bases). The CDR3 contains 16 residues. CDR1 and CDR2 (germline): KGHSH, LQKENI. The ends were cut back, 2 bases at V and 2 bases at J, with 16 bases in the middle. The CDR3 region is CASSPGISGGTYEQYF. DNA for the CDR3: TGTGCCAGCTCACCAGGGATCAGCGGAGGTACCTACGAGCAGTACTTC.

There are a few counts of this clonotype. V and J are TRBV5-1 and TRBJ2-3; 10 bases fit TRBD1. This CDR3 has 15 residues. Germline V gene sequence: CDR1 SGHRS, CDR2 YFSETQ. V shed 7 bases, J shed 1 base, and the junction held 6 bases outside the gene matches. In nucleotides, the CDR3 is TGCGCCAGCCTCCGGGACAGGGGTGGCACAGATACGCAGTATTTT. Translation: CASLRDRGGTDTQYF.

This clonotype was seen more than once but under ten times. The J gene is TRBJ1-2, the V gene TRBV29-1, with TRBD1 identical over 7 bases. Germline V gives CDR1 SQVTM, CDR2 ANQGSEA. J gave up 1 base and V 6 bases, and 5 bases lay outside the gene matches. The CDR3 totals 13 residues. CDR3 sequence: CSVLGQLNYGYTF. Written as DNA, the CDR3 is TGCAGCGTCTTGGGACAGCTTAACTATGGCTACACCTTC.

The rearrangement uses TRBV12-3 or TRBV12-4 and TRBJ2-7; a possible D gene is TRBD1 (6 bases). This CDR3 is built from 12 residues. Deletions cut 6 bases from V and 3 bases from J, with 9 bases between. The CDR3 DNA follows: TGTGCCAGCAGAGGGACAAACTACGAGCAGTACTTC. Its translation: CASRGTNYEQYF.

This clonotype has a count of ten or more. The CDR3 region has the DNA TGCGCCAGCAGCTTGGCCTCTAGGACGGGGGCGACAGATACGCAGTATTTT. It is translated as CASSLASRTGATDTQYF. V usage is TRBV5-1 and J usage is TRBJ2-3; the D gene could be TRBD1 or TRBD2 (6 bases each). This CDR3 has 17 amino acids. Trimming shortened V by 0 bases and J by 3 bases, and 17 bases separated the two germline ends. Germline CDR1 is SGHRS and CDR2 is YFSETQ. Complete variable domain (other parts from reference TRBV5-1 and TRBJ2-3): KAGVTQTPRYLIKTRGQQVTLSCSPISGHRSVSWYQQTPGQGLQFLFEYFSETQRNKGNFPGRFSGRQFSNSRSEMNVSTLELGDSALYLCASSLASRTGATDTQYFGPGTRLTVL.

This clonotype was recorded a few times. The rearrangement joins TRBV14 to TRBJ2-3; TRBD2 might be the D (6 bases). In germline, CDR1 is SGHDN, CDR2 FVKESK. The CDR3 has 16 amino acids. V was cut by 4 bases and J by 0 bases, with 14 bases left in between. The CDR3 protein is CASSLASDPSTDTQYF. The CDR3 nucleotides are TGTGCCAGCAGCCTGGCTAGCGACCCTAGCACAGATACGCAGTATTTT.

The table lists this clonotype with a few counts. The V call is TRBV28, the J call TRBJ1-1, with D perhaps TRBD1 (6 bases). Germline CDR1 is MDHEN and CDR2 is SYDVKM. The V end was cut by 6 bases, the J end by 11 bases, with 22 bases between. This CDR3 has 14 residues. The CDR3 bases are TGTGCCAGCAGCCCTCCCACGAGGGGGGGTATGGCTTTCTTT. Protein product: CASSPPTRGGMAFF.

The sample holds many counts of this clonotype. This rearrangement joins TRBV20-1 to TRBJ2-7, with a weak D call TRBD1 (6 bases). Germline-derived CDR1 and CDR2 are DFQATT and SNEGSKA (reference sequence). CDR3 length: 14 residues. Trimming shortened V by 6 bases and J by 3 bases, and 18 bases separated the two germline ends. CDR3 bases: TGCAGTGCGAGCCTAGGGACACGGTACTACGAGCAGTACTTC. This gives the protein CSASLGTRYYEQYF.

The rearrangement uses TRBV30 and TRBJ2-7; 10 nucleotides align to TRBD2. CDR1 GTSNPN and CDR2 SVGIG come from the germline V gene (reference sequence). After removal of 3 bases from V and 5 bases from J, the junction contained 4 bases not matched to a gene. The CDR3 sequence is 13 residues long. CDR3 bases: TGTGCCTGGAGGCTAGCGGGAGCACACGAGCAGTACTTC. This translates into CAWRLAGAHEQYF.

CDR3 sequence reads: CAIKGSGSSQETQYF. The DNA of the CDR3 is TGTGCCATCAAAGGTAGCGGGAGTTCCCAAGAGACCCAGTACTTC. This rearrangement joins TRBV10-3 to TRBJ2-5; 9 nucleotides line up with TRBD2. Germline CDR1 reads ENHRY; CDR2 reads SYGVKD. The trim removed 7 bases at V and 1 base at J, leaving 7 bases unmatched. The CDR3 loop spans 15 amino acids.

The table lists this clonotype with many counts. V usage is TRBV6-1 and J usage is TRBJ2-1; TRBD1 matches 11 bases. This CDR3 has 15 residues. From germline, CDR1 is MNHNS and CDR2 SASEGT. V gave up 3 bases and J gave up 9 bases; unmatched junction bases: 7. The CDR3 DNA sequence: TGTGCCAGCAGTGAGTCCTGGGGGACAGGGGGTGAGCAGTTCTTC. Protein product: CASSESWGTGGEQFF.

The V and J genes are TRBV24-1 and TRBJ1-4, with a possible D match to TRBD1 (6 bases). The V gene lost 5 bases and the J gene lost 8 bases, with 11 bases spanning the gap. Germline CDR1 reads KGHDR; CDR2 reads SFDVKD. This CDR3 has 13 residues. The DNA of the CDR3 is TGTGCCACCAGTGTGGCAGGGGACGAAAAACTGTTTTTT. Translated: CATSVAGDEKLFF.

A few counts support this clonotype. The genes are TRBV13 and TRBJ1-1; D remains unclear. The CDR3 spans 14 residues. CDR1 is PRHDT, CDR2 FYEKMQ, per germline (reference sequence). Trimming stripped 1 base from V and 5 bases from J, with 11 bases between. CDR3 sequence (DNA): TGTGCCAGCAGCTTAGCTTCGTGGGGAACTGAAGCTTTCTTT. Translating it yields CASSLASWGTEAFF.

The CDR3 DNA follows: TGTGCCAGCAGTTTACAGGGGGCGCAGAACACCATATATTTT. Translation: CASSLQGAQNTIYF. The chain combines TRBV12-3 or TRBV12-4 with TRBJ1-3; 8 nucleotides match TRBD1. The CDR3 length is 14 residues. With V trimmed by 2 bases and J by 7 bases, 4 bases remained unmatched.

The rearrangement links TRBV12-3 or TRBV12-4 to TRBJ1-5; no firm D call. The CDR3 length is 14 residues. Trimming pared 1 base from V and 4 bases from J, leaving 8 bases between. The CDR3 loop reads CASSLELGNQPQHF. The CDR3 DNA is TGTGCCAGCAGTTTAGAGCTAGGGAATCAGCCCCAGCATTTT.

The chain joins TRBV27 to TRBJ1-4; the D is unclear. This CDR3 region has 14 residues. Germline-derived CDR1 and CDR2 are MNHEY and SMNVEV (reference sequence). The V and J ends lost 4 bases and 0 bases respectively, with 6 bases between them. The CDR3 nucleotides read TGTGCCAGCAGTTCTGAGACAACTAATGAAAAACTGTTTTTT. Translation gives CASSSETTNEKLFF.

The table lists this clonotype with many counts. The V gene is TRBV5-1, the J gene TRBJ2-6; the match to TRBD1 covers 8 bases. The CDR3 consists of 17 residues. Trimming cost V 4 bases and J 0 bases; bases outside gene matches: 6. CDR1 and CDR2 from the germline V gene are SGHRS and YFSETQ. As DNA, the CDR3 is TGCGCCAGCAGCGTAGGACAGGGAAGCTCTGGGGCCAACGTCCTGACTTTC. It specifies CASSVGQGSSGANVLTF.

Here the CDR3 reads CASSQDGQGTTGELFF. DNA of the CDR3: TGTGCCAGCAGTCAAGACGGACAGGGGACTACCGGGGAGCTGTTTTTT. The chain employs TRBV27 and TRBJ2-2; 9 bases match TRBD1. J gave up 5 bases and V 5 bases, and 9 bases lay outside the gene matches. Germline CDR1 reads MNHEY; CDR2 reads SMNVEV (reference sequence). This CDR3 region has 16 residues.